This entry concerns a single T cell receptor (beta chain). The CDR3 loop spans 12 amino acids. Germline V gene data show CDR1 as LNHDA and CDR2 as SQIVND (reference sequence). V was shortened by 6 bases and J by 5 bases, with 8 bases between the two germline ends. TCRdb passed the 5' RACE reads through MiXCR, listing each CDR3 protein once. The sample has 210,000 or so distinct CDR3 sequences, about 7.5% seen once. These data belong to a study of identical twins. In addition, the sample was reused for a study of yellow fever vaccine responses in identical twins.

The chain couples TRBV19 to TRBJ2-1, with D possibly being TRBD1 or TRBD2 (5 bases each). The TCR comes from a young woman in good health. Sequencing was carried out using memory (CD45RO+) T cells sorted from blood. The CDR3 bases are TGTGCCAGTAGCTGGGACGACAATGAGCAGTTCTTC. Encoded protein: CASSWDDNEQFF. The full variable domain, its missing parts supplied by reference TRBV19 and TRBJ2-1, is DGGITQSPKYLFRKEGQNVTLSCEQNLNHDAMYWYRQDPGQGLRLIYYSQIVNDFQKGDIAEGYSVSREKKESFPLTVTSAQKNPTAFYLCASSWDDNEQFFGPGTRLTVL.